This entry features one T cell receptor (beta chain) sequence. As yet, its antigen is unknown. This specimen belongs to a study of T cell responses to AZD1222 COVID-19 vaccine. Study-wide points: It was only a handful of AZD1222 recipients who were seropositive at baseline. It should be noted that donors were predominantly white British and more often female, and clonal diversity was possibly underestimated. When two AZD1222 doses had been given, Spike-specific TCR breadth and depth rose.

Data came from immunoSEQ multiplex PCR; TCRdb stores just in-frame clones and leaves some out. The sample includes tens of thousands of clones, around nine tenths of them seen just once. CDR1 is MGHDK and CDR2 is SYGVNS in the germline V gene. The CDR3 length is 13 residues. V lost 8 bases and J 5 bases, leaving 15 bases between the germline ends. The chain links TRBV25-1 to TRBJ1-1; D might be TRBD1 (5 bases). Material: peripheral blood, obtained 28 days after the second AZD1222 dose. The source is an adult who received the AZD1222 COVID-19 vaccine. CDR3 bases: TGTGCCAGCGGCGGGGCGAGAGGTACTGAAGCTTTCTTT. Residues: CASGGARGTEAFF.